Below are 13 T cell receptor beta chains sequenced from a single sample in a study of T cells in women clearing cervical HPV infection. Only in-frame clones appear in the TCRdb table, and some are missing; sequencing was by immunoSEQ multiplex PCR. In all, the sample yields some 39,000 clones. Source material: blood buffy coat. All receptors come from a woman between 18 and 69 years old with a cervical HPV16 infection that either progressed to CIN3+ or cleared (not recorded which).

Note on this clone: The CDR3 is cut off 3 residues early in the read; its end comes from the germline J gene. The genes are TRBV30 and TRBJ1-2; 7 bases map to TRBD1. Germline CDR1 is GTSNPN and CDR2 is SVGIG (reference sequence). This CDR3 has 14 amino acids. This CDR3 is CACRDRETYNDYTF. The CDR3 DNA, read in part, is TGTGCCTGCAGAGACAGGGAAACCTACAATGAC.

Worth noting for this clone: The read terminates 3 residues before the CDR3 end, so the remaining end is supplied by the germline J gene. The genes are TRBV7-9 and TRBJ2-2; no clear D. Germline values: CDR1 SEHNR, CDR2 FQNEAQ (reference sequence). The length of the CDR3 is 14 residues. CDR3 amino acids: CASSRPATNEKLFF. CDR3 DNA (partial): TGTGCCAGCAGCCGACCAGCAACTAATGAAAAG.

About this clone: The missing CDR3 end, 3 residues past where the read stops, is filled in from the germline J gene. This sequence joins TRBV6-2 or TRBV6-3 and TRBJ1-4; D is ambiguous. Per the germline V gene, CDR1 is MNHEY and CDR2 is SVGEGT. V was pared by 6 bases and J by 5 bases, with 22 bases between. CDR3 length equals 17 residues. The CDR3 is CASSTLRGAVGNEKLFF. The part of the CDR3 DNA that was read is TGTGCCAGCAGCACACTGCGGGGAGCGGTCGGGAATGAAAAA.

About this clone: The read terminates 3 residues ahead of where the CDR3 ends, so the germline J gene completes it. V is TRBV12-3 or TRBV12-4 and J is TRBJ2-5, with a weak D call TRBD1 (5 bases). This CDR3 is 13 amino acids long. Trimming left V 5 bases short and J 5 bases short, with 12 bases between. CDR3 residues: CASSLAGRETQYF. Incomplete CDR3 DNA: TGTGCCAGCAGTCTGGCAGGGCGCGAGACC.

Notes on this clone: The DNA ends 3 residues before the CDR3 does, and the rest of the CDR3 is filled in from the germline J gene. The genes are TRBV7-8 and TRBJ2-4; D is possibly TRBD1 (5 bases). Germline V gene lookup returns CDR1 SGHVS and CDR2 FQNEAQ. This CDR3 comprises 13 residues. CDR3 residues: CASSLTAGSGQYF. CDR3 DNA, as far as it was read: TGTGCCAGCAGCTTAACAGCAGGGTCTGGT. The whole variable domain, filled in from reference TRBV7-8 and TRBJ2-4, reads GAGVSQSPRYKVAKRGQDVALRCDPISGHVSLFWYQQALGQGPEFLTYFQNEAQLDKSGLPSDRFFAERPEGSVSTLKIQRTQQEDSAVYLCASSLTAGSGQYFGAGTRLSVL.

With respect to this clone: The read comes to an end 3 residues before the CDR3 does, leaving the germline J gene to fill in the end. The chain carries TRBV5-1 and TRBJ2-3; the D gene is possibly TRBD2 (7 bases). This CDR3 is 15 amino acids long. Germline lookup yields CDR1 SGHRS and CDR2 YFSETQ. V was clipped by 4 bases and J by 5 bases, with 17 bases between them. The part of the CDR3 DNA that was read is TGCGCCAGCAGCCACGGACGGGGGGCTATAGATACG. It codes for CASSHGRGAIDT. In full, the CDR3 is CASSHGRGAIDTQYF.

On this clone: The CDR3 extends 3 residues past the end of the read, so its final part is completed from the germline J gene. The chain is built from TRBV7-3 and TRBJ2-1, with TRBD2 identical over 10 bases. The CDR3 sequence is 16 residues long. V trimming: 4 bases; J trimming: 4 bases; junction bases outside the gene matches: 7. Germline CDR1 is SGHTA and CDR2 is FQGTGA. Incomplete CDR3 DNA: TGTGCCAGCAGCTCTCGAGCGACTAGCGGGTACAATGAG. The encoded protein is CASSSRATSGYNE. The entire CDR3 sequence reads CASSSRATSGYNEQFF. The entire variable domain, with the rest obtained from reference TRBV7-3 and TRBJ2-1, is as follows: GAGVSQTPSNKVTEKGKYVELRCDPISGHTALYWYRQSLGQGPEFLIYFQGTGAADDSGLPNDRFFAVRPEGSVSTLKIQRTERGDSAVYLCASSSRATSGYNEQFFGPGTRLTVL.

A note on this clone: Mismatch with germline at one junction end may stem from a read error. The sequenced fragment ends 3 residues before the CDR3 boundary, so the rest is inferred from the germline J gene. Other DNA sequences from this sample encode an identical CDR3 as well. The chain couples TRBV2 to TRBJ1-2, with 9 bases matching TRBD1. The germline V gene has CDR1 SNHLY and CDR2 FYNNEI. The CDR3 loop spans 13 amino acids. The sequenced part of the CDR3 DNA is TGTGCCAGCACCGGACAGGGGAGCTATGGA. Translating gives CASTGQGSYG. The entire CDR3 protein reads CASTGQGSYGYTF.

Note on this clone: Read sequence stops 3 residues before the CDR3 end, and the germline J gene provides the missing end. This chain connects TRBV20-1 to TRBJ1-1; 9 nucleotides agree with TRBD1. Germline V gives CDR1 DFQATT, CDR2 SNEGSKA (reference sequence). V dropped 5 bases and J dropped 1; count of bases not matched to a gene: 8. The CDR3 covers 15 residues. CDR3 sequence: CSAARTGARNTEAFF. The sequenced CDR3 bases are TGCAGTGCTGCCCGGACAGGGGCCCGGAACACTGAA.

Incomplete CDR3 DNA: TGTGCCAGTACCCTCTCTGGGGCCAACGTG. Translating gives CASTLSGANV. The full CDR3 protein is CASTLSGANVLFF. The rearrangement joins TRBV19 to TRBJ2-2; TRBD1 might be the D (5 bases). The CDR3 end is not reached by the read, which stops 3 residues before it; the germline J gene fills it in. Germline loops: CDR1 LNHDA, CDR2 SQIVND (reference sequence). The CDR3 has 13 residues.

Concerning this clone itself: The CDR3 end lies 3 residues beyond the end of the read and is filled in from the germline J gene. This chain links TRBV11-2 with TRBJ2-5; D not certain. CDR3 length: 14 residues. The germline CDR1 and CDR2 sequences are SGHAT and FQNNGV. Between the trimmed V and J ends, which lost 1 base and 5 bases, there was a span of 11 bases. The part of the CDR3 DNA that was read is TGTGCCAGCAGCTTAGGCAGGCTTCGGGAGACC. Translated, it gives CASSLGRLRET. Given in full, the CDR3 is CASSLGRLRETQYF.

Details on this clone: With the read ending 3 residues before the CDR3 end, the germline J gene is used to fill in that end. J is TRBJ2-7 and V is TRBV18; D possibly corresponds to TRBD1 (5 bases). V dropped 4 bases and J dropped 5 bases, with 9 bases sitting between them. The V gene's germline CDR1 is KGHSH and CDR2 LQKENI. The CDR3 covers 12 residues. The covered CDR3 bases are TGTGCCAGCTCACTTCTCAGGGACGAG. It translates to CASSLLRDE. The complete CDR3 sequence is CASSLLRDEQYF.

As for this clone: The read ends 3 residues before the CDR3 terminus; that terminus is restored from the germline J gene. V usage is TRBV7-2 and J usage is TRBJ2-7; 7 bases line up with TRBD2. The CDR3 totals 14 residues. With V trimmed by 5 bases and J by 2 bases, 6 bases remained unmatched. CDR1 and CDR2 (germline): SGHTA, FQGNSA. The CDR3 is CASSQAGETYEQYF. The DNA read from the CDR3 is TGTGCCAGCAGCCAGGCGGGAGAGACCTACGAG.